A single sample gave rise to the 2 T cell receptor beta chains below, sequenced in a study of CXCR3-negative and CXCR3-positive naive CD8 T cells. UMI-labeled 5' RACE yielded the TRB cDNA libraries. TCRdb re-called the 5' RACE reads and gives one entry per CDR3 protein, without DNA. In total, the table holds some 7,400 distinct CDR3 sequences. The material sequenced was naive CXCR3- CD8+ T cells from blood. The subset is: CD45RO-CCR7+CD27+CD95- naive CD8+ T cells lacking CXCR3 (TNR3-). Every receptor here comes from a human donor in good health. Some clones in this sample may be carry-over from other donors' samples.

J is TRBJ2-7 and V is TRBV6-5; TCRdb returns TRBD2, unconfirmable since there is no DNA. The CDR3 has 13 amino acids. Germline-derived CDR1 and CDR2 are MNHEY and SVGAGI. CDR3 loop: CATGVAGPYEQYF.

Judged by frequency, this clonotype is medium-sized. The J gene is TRBJ2-3, the V gene TRBV29-1; TCRdb picks TRBD1, but there is no DNA to check that call. CDR3 size: 16 residues. The germline CDR1 and CDR2 sequences are SQVTM and ANQGSEA. This CDR3 is CSVDWARGLVTDTQYF.